These T cell receptor beta chains were read from a single sample in a study of Graves' ophthalmopathy and Graves' hyperthyroidism. TCRdb reprocessed the multiplex PCR reads with MiXCR, giving one entry per CDR3 protein. The sample carries about 660,000 distinct CDR3 sequences, about 40% recorded once. Sequenced sample: peripheral blood. Every receptor here comes from an adult man with Graves' ophthalmopathy. CDR3s include the opening cysteine and the closing phenylalanine or tryptophan. D genes are given only for firm matches. Not all rows give a size; the values are once, few, many and, for expanded clones, a class.

J | V | D | size | DNA | CDR3
TRBJ2-7 | TRBV29-1 | TRBD2 | - | TGCAGCTGGGGACTAGTGGGCGAGCAGTACTTC | CSWGLVGEQYF
TRBJ2-5 | TRBV7-9 | TRBD2 | few | TGTGCCAGCAGCTTAGGGGGTCAGCGGGGGCCCCAAGAGACCCAGTACTTC | CASSLGGQRGPQETQYF
TRBJ2-6 | TRBV19 | - | many | TGTGCCAGTAGTATGCTTTCTGGGGCCAACGTCCTGACTTTC | CASSMLSGANVLTF
TRBJ2-7 | TRBV2 | - | many | TGTGCCAGCAATGTGGTGACAGCCTCCGAGCAGTACTTC | CASNVVTASEQYF
TRBJ1-1 | TRBV7-2 | - | many | TGTGCCAGCGCAAGGGGGAAGCAGACCACTGAAGCTTTCTTT | CASARGKQTTEAFF
TRBJ1-2 | TRBV7-2 | TRBD1 | many | TGTGCCAGCAGCAGATCACAGGGGGCAGGGGGCTACACCTTC | CASSRSQGAGGYTF
TRBJ1-2 | TRBV29-1 | TRBD1 | - | TGCAGCGTTGCTTCCGGGACAGGGGCGCGGGGCTATGGCTACACCTTC | CSVASGTGARGYGYTF
TRBJ2-7 | TRBV6-2/TRBV6-3 | TRBD1 | - | TGTGCCAGCAGTTGGGGGACAGTATACGAGCAGTACTTC | CASSWGTVYEQYF
TRBJ1-6 | TRBV20-1 | - | many | TGCAGTGCTAGAGATCCAGTCTTGAATTCACCCCTCCACTTT | CSARDPVLNSPLHF
TRBJ1-5 | TRBV7-9 | - | many | TGTGCCAGCAGCTCATCCCGGGATTTAAATCAGCCCCAGCATTTT | CASSSSRDLNQPQHF
TRBJ2-7 | TRBV2 | - | few | TGTGCCAGCAGTGAGGGGTTAGGGGCATACTACGAGCAGTACTTC | CASSEGLGAYYEQYF
TRBJ2-1 | TRBV29-1 | - | few | TGCAGCGTGAAGACGGAGTACAATGAGCAGTTCTTC | CSVKTEYNEQFF
TRBJ1-5 | TRBV29-1 | - | - | TGCAGCAGTTACAGCGACAGTAGCAATCAGCCCCAGCATTTT | CSSYSDSSNQPQHF
TRBJ2-6 | TRBV10-3 | TRBD2 | - | TGTGCCATCAGACTCGGACTAGCGGGGATTTCTTCTGGGGCCAACGTCCTGACTTTC | CAIRLGLAGISSGANVLTF
TRBJ1-5 | TRBV7-2 | TRBD1 | many | TGTGCCAGCAGCTTGCGGACAGGCTCGGACCAGCCCCAGCATTTT | CASSLRTGSDQPQHF
TRBJ1-5 | TRBV2 | TRBD1 | many | TGTGCCAGCAGGGTAGGGACAGGGGGCTCGCTTCAGCCCCAGCATTTT | CASRVGTGGSLQPQHF
TRBJ2-7 | TRBV20-1 | - | many | TGCAGTGCTAGCAGCAGGGACCCCTACGAGCAGTACTTC | CSASSRDPYEQYF
TRBJ2-2 | TRBV4-2 | TRBD2 | few | TGTGCCAGCAGCCAAGATACTAGCGGCACCGGGGAGCTGTTTTTT | CASSQDTSGTGELFF
TRBJ1-6 | TRBV29-1 | TRBD1 | once | TGCAGCGGATGGGACAGGGATTCACCCCTCCACTTT | CSGWDRDSPLHF
TRBJ2-2 | TRBV11-2 | - | - | TGTGCCAGCAGCCCCTCGGGGGTCGCCGGGGAGCTGTTTTTT | CASSPSGVAGELFF
TRBJ1-1 | TRBV2 | - | many | TGTGCCAGCAGTGAATTGAAGGGGGAAGGCACTGAAGCTTTCTTT | CASSELKGEGTEAFF
TRBJ2-2 | TRBV6-6 | - | - | TGTGCCAGCAGAGAACGGGGAACAAACACCGGGGAGCTGTTTTTT | CASRERGTNTGELFF
TRBJ2-7 | TRBV11-3 | - | - | TGTGCCAGCAGCTTAAATCGGGTTTCCTACGAGCAGTACTTC | CASSLNRVSYEQYF
TRBJ2-7 | TRBV29-1 | - | many | TGCAGCGTTGAACTAGCAAACGAGCAGTACTTC | CSVELANEQYF
TRBJ1-2 | TRBV10-3 | - | - | TGTGCCATCGGCGAGAGGGGAGGCTACACCTTC | CAIGERGGYTF
TRBJ2-2 | TRBV19 | - | many | TGTGCCAGTAATGACGGCGGGGAGCTGTTTTTT | CASNDGGELFF
TRBJ1-5 | TRBV24-1 | TRBD1 | - | TGTGCCACCAGTGATGGGACAGGGGTTCAAGAGACCCAGCATTTT | CATSDGTGVQETQHF
TRBJ1-4 | TRBV25-1 | - | - | TGTGCCAGCAGCTCTGGGACTAGCATCCCTGACGGTGAAAAACTGTTTTTT | CASSSGTSIPDGEKLFF
TRBJ2-7 | TRBV29-1 | TRBD2 | once | TGCAGCGTTCGTGCTAGCGGGAACTCCTACGAGCAGTACTTC | CSVRASGNSYEQYF
TRBJ1-1 | TRBV2 | TRBD1 | - | TGTGCCAGCAGTGACAATTTCGGGACAGGGGGCACTGAAGCTTTCTTT | CASSDNFGTGGTEAFF
TRBJ1-2 | TRBV6-6 | TRBD1 | - | TGTGCCAGCAGTTACAATAAGACAGGGGGTCCTGTCTATGGCTACACCTTC | CASSYNKTGGPVYGYTF
TRBJ2-5 | TRBV19 | TRBD1 | - | TGTGCCAGCAGCTCCCCCAGGGGGCTCGGAGAGACCCAGTACTTC | CASSSPRGLGETQYF
TRBJ2-1 | TRBV11-1 | - | - | TGTGCCAGCAGCGCAACTAGCAGGGCCTACAATGAGCAGTTCTTC | CASSATSRAYNEQFF
TRBJ2-7 | TRBV29-1 | TRBD2 | - | TGCAGCGTTTTCGGGACTAGCGGGAACTACGAGCAGTACTTC | CSVFGTSGNYEQYF
TRBJ1-4 | TRBV15 | - | - | TGTGCCACCAGCCCTCGGGTGGGGGAAAAACTGTTTTTT | CATSPRVGEKLFF
TRBJ2-3 | TRBV6-5 | - | - | TGTGCCAGCAAGGGCAGCACAGATACGCAGTATTTT | CASKGSTDTQYF
TRBJ1-1 | TRBV10-3 | - | many | TGTGCCATCAGTGAGGTAGGGGCAATCACTGAAGCTTTCTTT | CAISEVGAITEAFF
TRBJ2-7 | TRBV7-6 | - | few | TGTGCCAGCAGTCCCGCAAAAACCTACGAGCAGCACTTC | CASSPAKTYEQHF
TRBJ2-3 | TRBV29-1 | - | few | TGCAGCGTTGTACAGAACACAGATACGCAGTATTTT | CSVVQNTDTQYF
TRBJ2-5 | TRBV20-1 | - | many | TGCAGTGCTCCAATAGGAGAGACCCAGTACTTC | CSAPIGETQYF
TRBJ1-6 | TRBV25-1 | TRBD1 | - | TGTGCCAGCAGAGAAGGCGAGACAGGGAATAATTCACCCCTCCACTTT | CASREGETGNNSPLHF
TRBJ2-7 | TRBV5-1 | TRBD2 | few | TGCGCCAGCAGCCAGGACCCTTACGGGGGGACGCTCTCCTACGAGCAGTACTTC | CASSQDPYGGTLSYEQYF
TRBJ1-5 | TRBV7-2 | - | many | TGTGCCAGCAGCTCGGGACATTTGGTAGCGAATCAGCCCCAGCATTTT | CASSSGHLVANQPQHF
TRBJ1-4 | TRBV7-9 | TRBD1 | - | TGTGCCAGCAGCTCCGGGACAGGGGGCGGAAAACTGTTTTTT | CASSSGTGGGKLFF
TRBJ1-1 | TRBV19 | - | many | TGTGCCAGTAGTAACCCCCCTGGGGGCACTGAAGCTTTCTTT | CASSNPPGGTEAFF
TRBJ2-5 | TRBV9 | - | few | TGTGCCAGCAGCCAAGAGGGCTCGGCCGAGACCCAGTACTTC | CASSQEGSAETQYF
TRBJ1-6 | TRBV7-6 | - | many | TGTGCCAGCAGCTTAGAGGGGGTCGGTTCACCCCTCCACTTT | CASSLEGVGSPLHF
TRBJ1-5 | TRBV20-1 | TRBD1 | once | TGCAGTGCTGGGACAGGGCTGCAGCCCCAGCATTTT | CSAGTGLQPQHF
TRBJ1-2 | TRBV7-9 | - | - | TGTGCCAGCAGCTTAGGTCCGACAATGGCGTTC | CASSLGPTMAF
TRBJ1-2 | TRBV7-8 | - | - | TGTGCCAGCAGCTTAGGGCAGGGGATTAACTATGGCTACACCTTC | CASSLGQGINYGYTF
TRBJ2-7 | TRBV20-1 | - | - | TGCAGTGCCCAAAGGGGGGCAGGGCAGTACTTC | CSAQRGAGQYF
TRBJ1-2 | TRBV29-1 | - | - | TGCAGCGTTGAAACAGGGTCAGGGGAGGGATACACCTTC | CSVETGSGEGYTF
TRBJ1-5 | TRBV20-1 | TRBD1 | - | TGCAGTGCTGGCCAAGATCAGGGGGCGGGTCAGCCCCAGCATTTT | CSAGQDQGAGQPQHF
TRBJ2-7 | TRBV7-3 | - | many | TGTGCCAGCAGCTTAACAGGAGGGGGTAGCTACGAGCAGTACTTC | CASSLTGGGSYEQYF
TRBJ1-2 | TRBV12-3/TRBV12-4 | - | many | TGTGCCAGCAGTTTAGAGCCGTCTTTGAGCTACACCTTC | CASSLEPSLSYTF
TRBJ1-1 | TRBV29-1 | - | - | TGCAGCTTGGGAGGGGCTACTGAAGCTTTCTTT | CSLGGATEAFF
TRBJ1-2 | TRBV2 | - | - | TGTGCCAGCGCCGAGGGGTCTGGTAGCAATGGCTACACCTTC | CASAEGSGSNGYTF